One sample yielded the 19 T cell receptor beta chains listed below, sequenced in a study of blood T cell repertoires in COVID-19. Clones were sequenced by immunoSEQ multiplex PCR, and TCRdb holds only the in-frame ones, with some missing. Seen here are about 140,000 clones, less than 80% observed once, and the top ten hold around 4%. The sequencing sample was made of peripheral blood. These receptors originate from a man aged 55 to 70 with acute or convalescent COVID-19.

The chain combines TRBV6-5 with TRBJ2-1; 9 bases match TRBD1. The trim removed 5 bases at V and 2 bases at J, leaving 4 bases unmatched. The CDR3 is 15 amino acids. Germline CDR1 and CDR2: MNHEY and SVGAGI. This chain's CDR3 is CASSRRQGAYNEQFF. CDR3 sequence (DNA): TGTGCCAGCAGTCGGCGACAGGGGGCCTACAATGAGCAGTTCTTC.

This chain connects TRBV4-2 to TRBJ2-4; D unclear. Germline V lookup: CDR1 LGHNA, CDR2 YNFKEQ. The CDR3 consists of 17 residues. Trimming removed 1 base from V and 0 bases from J, with 13 bases in between. This chain's CDR3 is CASSQVVPKLAKNIQYF. The DNA of the CDR3 is TGTGCCAGCAGCCAAGTCGTCCCGAAGCTAGCCAAAAACATTCAGTACTTC.

CDR3 loop: CASSSNRRGTGELFF. The CDR3 DNA reads TGTGCCAGCAGCTCTAACCGCAGGGGCACCGGGGAGCTGTTTTTT. This chain uses TRBV7-2 with TRBJ2-2; possibly TRBD1 for D (6 bases). The CDR3 spans 15 residues. Deletions cut 4 bases from V and 4 bases from J, with 13 bases between. Germline V gene data show CDR1 as SGHTA and CDR2 as FQGNSA.

V is TRBV28 and J is TRBJ1-5; 7 nucleotides match TRBD1. This CDR3 region has 14 residues. Unmatched junction bases numbered 3, after V lost 1 base and J lost 6 bases. Germline-derived CDR1 and CDR2 are MDHEN and SYDVKM. The CDR3 bases are TGTGCCAGCAGTTTATCCCCAGGGGGTCAGCCCCAGCATTTT. Translating it yields CASSLSPGGQPQHF.

The chain carries TRBV29-1 and TRBJ1-2; TRBD1 is a possible D gene (6 bases). CDR1 and CDR2 (germline): SQVTM, ANQGSEA. V was pared by 3 bases and J by 2 bases, with 13 bases between. CDR3 length: 14 amino acids. The CDR3 region has the DNA TGCAGCGTTGAGGGGACCCAGGGGAACTATGGCTACACCTTC. It yields the protein CSVEGTQGNYGYTF.

J is TRBJ1-4 and V is TRBV28; TRBD1 matches 8 bases. This CDR3 has 13 amino acids. The V gene's germline CDR1 is MDHEN and CDR2 SYDVKM. The V gene end was trimmed by 8 bases and the J gene end by 6 bases; junction bases not matched to a gene: 5. In DNA form, the CDR3 reads TGTGCCAGCTCACAGGGGGGTGATGAAAAACTGTTTTTT. It encodes CASSQGGDEKLFF.

This rearrangement joins TRBV4-3 to TRBJ2-7; 14 bases fit TRBD2. The junction had 6 bases not matched to a gene; V was cut back by 5 bases and J by 6 bases. Per the germline V gene, CDR1 is LGHNA and CDR2 is YSLEER. The length of the CDR3 is 15 residues. For the CDR3, the DNA is TGCGCCAGCAGCGCCCAGGGACTAGCGGGAGTCGAGCAGTACTTC. Its translation: CASSAQGLAGVEQYF.

The chain carries TRBV27 and TRBJ2-5; possibly TRBD2 for D (6 bases). The CDR3 runs 12 residues. V lost 6 bases and J lost 7, with 12 bases in between. Germline CDR1 reads MNHEY; CDR2 reads SMNVEV (reference sequence). Here the CDR3 DNA reads TGTGCCAGCAGGGGGGGAGTGGGGACCCAGTACTTC. Its translation: CASRGGVGTQYF.

In this sample, this clone turned up a few times. This chain joins TRBV25-1 and TRBJ1-4; 8 positions agree with TRBD1. Trimming removed 6 bases from V and 3 bases from J; junction bases left unmatched: 6. CDR3 length: 15 amino acids. Germline V CDR1 and CDR2: MGHDK, SYGVNS. Here the CDR3 reads CASRSGGAANEKLFF. In DNA form, the CDR3 reads TGTGCCAGCAGGTCAGGGGGCGCGGCTAATGAAAAACTGTTTTTT.

The chain carries TRBV2 and TRBJ1-1, with D perhaps matching TRBD1 (6 bases). This CDR3 region has 15 residues. Germline CDR1 SNHLY, CDR2 FYNNEI. Trimming cost V 1 base and J 1 base, with 10 bases left between them. CDR3 sequence: CASSEGGLRNTEAFF. CDR3 in DNA: TGTGCCAGCAGTGAAGGGGGGCTTAGGAACACTGAAGCTTTCTTT. The variable domain in full, with the rest retrieved from reference TRBV2 and TRBJ1-1, is EPEVTQTPSHQVTQMGQEVILRCVPISNHLYFYWYRQILGQKVEFLVSFYNNEISEKSEIFDDQFSVERPDGSNFTLKIRSTKLEDSAMYFCASSEGGLRNTEAFFGQGTRLTVV.

The V call is TRBV7-8, the J call TRBJ2-2; D is undetermined. This CDR3 comprises 15 residues. Germline values: CDR1 SGHVS, CDR2 FQNEAQ. The V gene lost 0 bases and the J gene lost 5 bases, with 10 bases spanning the gap. The CDR3 region has the DNA TGTGCCAGCAGCTTAGCGAGCCAGGCGACCGGGGAGCTGTTTTTT. Amino acids: CASSLASQATGELFF.

The chain couples TRBV2 to TRBJ1-1; D remains ambiguous. This CDR3 spans 14 amino acids. Trimming shortened V by 5 bases and J by 1 base, and 11 bases separated the two germline ends. CDR1 and CDR2 from the germline V gene are SNHLY and FYNNEI. CDR3 residues: CASSSGRENTEAFF. CDR3 nucleotide sequence: TGTGCCAGCAGTTCCGGGAGGGAGAACACTGAAGCTTTCTTT.

This chain links TRBV7-8 with TRBJ1-2, with D possibly matching TRBD1 (6 bases). The CDR3 is 14 amino acids. Trimming shortened V by 3 bases and J by 0 bases, and 8 bases separated the two germline ends. Germline lookup yields CDR1 SGHVS and CDR2 FQNEAQ. The CDR3, as DNA: TGTGCCAGCAGCTTCCGGACAGCTAACTATGGCTACACCTTC. Translating it yields CASSFRTANYGYTF. Based on the CDR3 plus reference TRBV7-8 and TRBJ1-2, the full variable domain is GAGVSQSPRYKVAKRGQDVALRCDPISGHVSLFWYQQALGQGPEFLTYFQNEAQLDKSGLPSDRFFAERPEGSVSTLKIQRTQQEDSAVYLCASSFRTANYGYTFGSGTRLTVV.

This chain uses TRBV5-5 with TRBJ1-3, with D possibly TRBD1 on 6 matching bases. Deletions cut 1 base from V and 0 bases from J, with 17 bases between. The CDR3 has 18 amino acids. The germline V gene encodes CDR1 SGHKS and CDR2 YYEKEE (reference sequence). The CDR3 protein is CASSLRGDTASSGNTIYF. CDR3 DNA sequence: TGTGCCAGCAGCTTGCGGGGGGACACGGCGAGCTCTGGAAACACCATATATTTT.

The rearrangement links TRBV29-1 to TRBJ2-2; 9 nucleotides match TRBD1. This CDR3 has 13 amino acids. Germline V gives CDR1 SQVTM, CDR2 ANQGSEA. The V segment lost 7 bases and the J segment 4 bases; nucleotides outside the gene matches: 4. CDR3 protein: CSAMTGGTGELFF. CDR3 in DNA: TGCAGCGCCATGACAGGGGGCACCGGGGAGCTGTTTTTT.

V and J are TRBV15 and TRBJ2-2; D might be TRBD1 (5 bases). The V gene's germline CDR1 is LNHNV and CDR2 YYDKDF (reference sequence). This CDR3 is 15 amino acids long. V lost 3 bases and J 5 bases, leaving 13 bases between the germline ends. This CDR3 reads CATSRGHSGTGELFF. Here the CDR3 DNA reads TGTGCCACCAGCAGGGGGCACAGTGGGACCGGGGAGCTGTTTTTT.

This sequence joins TRBV5-6 and TRBJ1-5, with 10 nucleotides matching TRBD1. Germline V gives CDR1 SGHDT, CDR2 YYEEEE. The CDR3 is 16 amino acids. The V segment lost 4 bases and the J segment 3 bases; nucleotides outside the gene matches: 7. In DNA, the CDR3 is TGTGCCAGCAGCCCCGGGACAGGGGACGCCAATCAGCCCCAGCATTTT. This translates into CASSPGTGDANQPQHF.

The chain carries TRBV6-6 and TRBJ2-7; 14 bases line up with TRBD2. The germline gives CDR1 MNHNY, CDR2 SVGAGI (reference sequence). V was clipped by 6 bases and J by 6 bases; unmatched bases: 7. The CDR3 consists of 15 residues. CDR3: CASSKGLAGVSEQYF. The CDR3 nucleotides are TGTGCCAGCAGCAAGGGACTAGCGGGAGTCTCCGAGCAGTACTTC.

Here the CDR3 DNA reads TGTGCCAGCAGCACAGAACGGTCAGCCACGCAGTATTTT. It yields the protein CASSTERSATQYF. The genes are TRBV11-3 and TRBJ2-3; D is uncertain. Germline V gives CDR1 SGHNT, CDR2 YENEEA. The CDR3 consists of 13 residues. V was shortened by 5 bases and J by 9 bases, with 15 bases between the two germline ends.